This paragraph covers one TCR beta chain sequence. This record comes from a study of T-cell memory formation after mild COVID-19. The CDR3 loop spans 17 amino acids. Germline V gene lookup returns CDR1 KGHSY and CDR2 FQNENV. With 2 bases clipped from V and 3 bases from J, the junction kept 10 bases outside the gene matches. MiXCR, applied by TCRdb to the 5' RACE reads, yields one record per CDR3 protein. This sample yields 550,000 to 650,000 distinct CDR3 sequences, of which 17% are seen a single time; less than 10% belongs to the top ten. The V call is TRBV16, the J call TRBJ2-7; TRBD2 matches 10 bases. The sequence was obtained from an adult woman who had mild COVID-19 (a few samples of this study predate the infection). Cell type and time point are not known. Sequenced sample: PBMCs or a T cell subset sorted from them (not recorded which). This chain's CDR3 is CASSQRSSGRANYEQYF. The CDR3 DNA reads as TGTGCCAGCAGCCAAAGGTCCAGCGGGAGGGCCAACTACGAGCAGTACTTC.